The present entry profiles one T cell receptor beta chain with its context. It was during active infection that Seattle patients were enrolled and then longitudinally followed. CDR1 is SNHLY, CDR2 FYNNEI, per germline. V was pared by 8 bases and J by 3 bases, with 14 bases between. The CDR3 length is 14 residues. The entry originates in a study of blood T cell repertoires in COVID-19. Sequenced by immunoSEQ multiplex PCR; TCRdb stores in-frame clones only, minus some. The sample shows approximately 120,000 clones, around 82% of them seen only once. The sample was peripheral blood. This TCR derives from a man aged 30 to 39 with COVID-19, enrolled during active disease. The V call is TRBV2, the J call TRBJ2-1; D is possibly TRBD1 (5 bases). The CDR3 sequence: CASLLGHIYNEQFF. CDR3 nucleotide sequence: TGTGCCAGCTTGCTAGGACACATCTACAATGAGCAGTTCTTC.